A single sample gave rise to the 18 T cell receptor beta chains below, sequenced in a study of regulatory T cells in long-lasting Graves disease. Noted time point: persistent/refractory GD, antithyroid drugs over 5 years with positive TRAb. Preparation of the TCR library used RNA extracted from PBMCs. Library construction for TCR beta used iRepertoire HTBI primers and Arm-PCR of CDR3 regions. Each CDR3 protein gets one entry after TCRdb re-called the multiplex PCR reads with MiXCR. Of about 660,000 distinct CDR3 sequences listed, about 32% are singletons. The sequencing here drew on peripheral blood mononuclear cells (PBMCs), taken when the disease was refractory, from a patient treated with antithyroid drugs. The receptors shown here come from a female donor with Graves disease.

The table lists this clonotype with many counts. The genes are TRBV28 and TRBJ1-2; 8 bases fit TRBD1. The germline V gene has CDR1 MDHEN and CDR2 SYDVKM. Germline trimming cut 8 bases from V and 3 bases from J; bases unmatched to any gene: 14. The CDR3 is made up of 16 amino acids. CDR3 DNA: TGTGCCAGCGGATCCCCCTACAGGGGGGCGGACTATGGCTACACCTTC. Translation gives CASGSPYRGADYGYTF.

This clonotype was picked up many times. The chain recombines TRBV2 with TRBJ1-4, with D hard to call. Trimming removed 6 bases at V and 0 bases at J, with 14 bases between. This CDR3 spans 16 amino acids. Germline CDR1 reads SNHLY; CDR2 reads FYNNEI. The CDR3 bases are TGTGCCAGCAGACCGAAAGGGCCTGCAACTAATGAAAAACTGTTTTTT. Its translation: CASRPKGPATNEKLFF.

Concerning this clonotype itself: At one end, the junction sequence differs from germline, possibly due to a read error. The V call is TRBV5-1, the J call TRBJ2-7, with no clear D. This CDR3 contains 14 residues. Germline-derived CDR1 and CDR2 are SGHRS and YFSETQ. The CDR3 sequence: CASSLQQTYYEQYF. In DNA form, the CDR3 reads TGTGCCAGCAGCTTGCAACAGACTTACTACGAGCAGTACTTC.

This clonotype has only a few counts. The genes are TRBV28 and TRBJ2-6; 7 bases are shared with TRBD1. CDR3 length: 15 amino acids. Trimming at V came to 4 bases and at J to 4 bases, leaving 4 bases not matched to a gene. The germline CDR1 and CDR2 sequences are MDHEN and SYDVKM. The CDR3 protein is CASSYRGPGANVLTF. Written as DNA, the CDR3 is TGTGCCAGCAGTTACAGGGGCCCCGGGGCCAACGTCCTGACTTTC.

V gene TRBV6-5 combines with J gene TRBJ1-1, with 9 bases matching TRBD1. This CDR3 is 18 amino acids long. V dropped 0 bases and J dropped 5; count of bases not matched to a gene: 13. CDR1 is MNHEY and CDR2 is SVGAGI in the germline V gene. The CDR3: CASSYSTDVRQGGTEAFF. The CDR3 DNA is TGTGCCAGCAGTTACTCGACTGATGTCCGACAGGGGGGGACTGAAGCTTTCTTT.

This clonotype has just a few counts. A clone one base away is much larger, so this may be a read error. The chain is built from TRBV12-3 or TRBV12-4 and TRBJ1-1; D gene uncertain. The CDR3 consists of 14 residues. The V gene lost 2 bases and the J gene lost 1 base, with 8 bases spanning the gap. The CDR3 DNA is TGTGCCAGCAGTTTAATGGCAGGGAACACTGAAGCTTTCTTT. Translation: CASSLMAGNTEAFF.

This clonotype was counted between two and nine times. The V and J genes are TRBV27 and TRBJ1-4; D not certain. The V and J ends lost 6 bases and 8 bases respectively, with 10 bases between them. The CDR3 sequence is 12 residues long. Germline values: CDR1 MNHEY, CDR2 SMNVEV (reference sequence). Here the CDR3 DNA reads TGTGCCAGCAGAGCGTCGAGGGAAAAACTGTTTTTT. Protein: CASRASREKLFF. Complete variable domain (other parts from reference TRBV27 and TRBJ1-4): EAQVTQNPRYLITVTGKKLTVTCSQNMNHEYMSWYRQDPGLGLRQIYYSMNVEVTDKGDVPEGYKVSRKEKRNFPLILESPSPNQTSLYFCASRASREKLFFGSGTQLSVL.

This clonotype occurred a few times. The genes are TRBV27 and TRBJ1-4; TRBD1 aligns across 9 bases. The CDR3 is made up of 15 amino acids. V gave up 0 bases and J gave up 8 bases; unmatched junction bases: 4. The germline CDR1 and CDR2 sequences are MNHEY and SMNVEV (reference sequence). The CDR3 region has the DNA TGTGCCAGCAGTTTATCGTGGACAGGGGTAGAAAAACTGTTTTTT. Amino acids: CASSLSWTGVEKLFF.

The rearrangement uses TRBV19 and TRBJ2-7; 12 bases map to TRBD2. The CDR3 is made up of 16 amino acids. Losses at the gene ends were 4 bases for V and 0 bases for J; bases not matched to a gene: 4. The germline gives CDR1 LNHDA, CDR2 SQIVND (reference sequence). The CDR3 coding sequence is TGTGCCAGTAGTACCCGGACTAGCGGGGACTCCTACGAGCAGTACTTC. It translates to CASSTRTSGDSYEQYF.

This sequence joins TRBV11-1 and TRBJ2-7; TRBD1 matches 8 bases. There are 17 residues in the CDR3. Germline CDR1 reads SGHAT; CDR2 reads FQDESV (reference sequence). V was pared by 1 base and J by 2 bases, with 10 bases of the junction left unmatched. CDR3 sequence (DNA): TGTGCCAGCAGCTTAGGGCCGGGACGGACAGGGACCTACGAGCAGTACTTC. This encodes CASSLGPGRTGTYEQYF.

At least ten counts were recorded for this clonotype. CDR3 nucleotides: TGTGCCAGCAGCGGGACATCGGGTAATGAAAAACTGTTTTTT. Translated: CASSGTSGNEKLFF. The gene calls are TRBV2 and TRBJ1-4; a weak D match, TRBD1 (6 bases). The length of the CDR3 is 14 residues. The V and J ends lost 6 bases and 4 bases respectively, with 12 bases between them. Germline assignment: CDR1 SNHLY and CDR2 FYNNEI.

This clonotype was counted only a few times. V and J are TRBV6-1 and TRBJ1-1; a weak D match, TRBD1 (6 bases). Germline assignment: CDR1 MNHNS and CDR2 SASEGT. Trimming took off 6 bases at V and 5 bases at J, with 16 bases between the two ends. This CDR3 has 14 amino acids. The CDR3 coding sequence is TGTGCCAGCAGGACAGGTACGACGGTGACTGAAGCTTTCTTT. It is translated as CASRTGTTVTEAFF.

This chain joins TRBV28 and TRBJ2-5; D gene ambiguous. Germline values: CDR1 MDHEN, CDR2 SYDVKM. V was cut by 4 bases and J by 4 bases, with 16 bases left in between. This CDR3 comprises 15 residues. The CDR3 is CASSSGAAWGETQYF. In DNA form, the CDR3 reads TGTGCCAGCAGTTCGGGCGCCGCGTGGGGAGAGACCCAGTACTTC.

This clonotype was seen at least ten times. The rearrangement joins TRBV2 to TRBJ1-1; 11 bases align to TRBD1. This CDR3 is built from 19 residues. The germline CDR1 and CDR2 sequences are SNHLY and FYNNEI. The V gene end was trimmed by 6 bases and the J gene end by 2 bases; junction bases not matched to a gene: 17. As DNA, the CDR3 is TGTGCCAGCAGGGACAGGGGGCCAAATAAGTTGGCTTTTAACACTGAAGCTTTCTTT. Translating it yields CASRDRGPNKLAFNTEAFF.

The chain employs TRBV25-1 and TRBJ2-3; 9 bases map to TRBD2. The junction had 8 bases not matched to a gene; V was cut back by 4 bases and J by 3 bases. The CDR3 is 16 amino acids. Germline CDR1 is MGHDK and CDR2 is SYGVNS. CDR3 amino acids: CASSGVAGDGTDTQYF. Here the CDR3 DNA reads TGTGCCAGCAGTGGGGTAGCGGGAGATGGGACAGATACGCAGTATTTT.

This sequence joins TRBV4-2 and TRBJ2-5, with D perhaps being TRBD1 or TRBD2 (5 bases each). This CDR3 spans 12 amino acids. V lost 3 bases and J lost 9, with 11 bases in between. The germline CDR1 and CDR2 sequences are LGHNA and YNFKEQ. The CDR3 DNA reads TGTGCCAGCAGCCAGGGACCGACAGCCCAGTACTTC. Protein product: CASSQGPTAQYF.

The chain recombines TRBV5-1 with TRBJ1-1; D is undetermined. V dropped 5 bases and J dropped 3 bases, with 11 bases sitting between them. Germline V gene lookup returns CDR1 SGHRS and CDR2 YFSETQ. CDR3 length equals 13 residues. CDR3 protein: CASSLYTYTEAFF. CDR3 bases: TGCGCCAGCAGTCTCTATACTTACACTGAAGCTTTCTTT.

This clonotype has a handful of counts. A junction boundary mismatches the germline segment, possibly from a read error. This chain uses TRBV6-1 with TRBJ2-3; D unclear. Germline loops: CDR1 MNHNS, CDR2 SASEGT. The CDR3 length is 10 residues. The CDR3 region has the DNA TGTGCCAGCATTGAAGCTACGCAGTATTTT. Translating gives CASIEATQYF.